Listed below are T cell receptor beta chains from one sample, sequenced in a study of cytotoxic CD8 clonotypes in ibrutinib-treated CLL. Clones were sequenced by immunoSEQ multiplex PCR, and TCRdb holds only the in-frame ones, with some missing. The sample yields tens of thousands of clones, about 47% seen once. The specimen was PBMCs, collected before ibrutinib treatment. The source is a human donor with chronic lymphocytic leukemia. The CDR3 runs from the conserved cysteine through the conserved F or W. Each record gives: V gene, D gene, J gene, CDR3 length, clone size, CDR3 protein, CDR3 DNA. A D gene is named only where the DNA matches it firmly. The size of a clone is reported for some rows only, either as once, few or many, or as a class for expanded clones.

>TRBV6-5|NA|TRBJ1-1|14|NA
CASSYPGGVTEAFF
TGTGCCAGCAGTTATCCGGGGGGGGTCACTGAAGCTTTCTTT
>TRBV27|NA|TRBJ2-7|14|NA
CASRGGGTPGEQYF
TGTGCCAGCAGAGGAGGTGGGACACCGGGAGAGCAGTACTTC
>TRBV7-8|NA|TRBJ1-5|15|few
CASSLDRAFNQPQHF
TGTGCCAGCAGCTTAGACAGGGCTTTCAATCAGCCCCAGCATTTT
>TRBV7-7|TRBD2|TRBJ2-5|17|NA
CASSQRTSGGARETQYF
TGTGCTAGCAGCCAACGGACTAGCGGGGGGGCCCGAGAGACCCAGTACTTC
>TRBV9|NA|TRBJ2-7|16|NA
CASSGGSSNSVYEQYF
TGTGCCAGCAGCGGGGGAAGCAGTAATAGCGTCTACGAGCAGTACTTC
>TRBV7-5|NA|TRBJ1-2|19|NA
CARSFFGSEDYFANYGYTF
TGTGCCAGAAGCTTTTTCGGTAGTGAGGATTATTTTGCTAACTATGGCTACACCTTC
>TRBV20-1|NA|TRBJ1-1|11|NA
CSASPMVEAFF
TGCAGTGCCTCACCGATGGTTGAAGCTTTCTTT
>TRBV27|TRBD2|TRBJ2-3|16|few
CASSPVAGETHYTQYF
TGTGCCAGCAGCCCGGTGGCGGGGGAAACCCACTATACGCAGTATTTT
>TRBV5-6|TRBD1|TRBJ1-6|17|NA
CASSLASDRLYNSPLHF
TGTGCCAGCAGCTTGGCCTCGGACAGGCTCTATAATTCACCCCTCCACTTT
>TRBV28|TRBD1|TRBJ1-3|16|NA
CASSADTGTGSHTIYF
TGTGCCAGCTCCGCCGATACCGGGACAGGGAGCCACACCATATATTTT
>TRBV7-2|TRBD2|TRBJ2-4|14|NA
CASSLVLRGNIQYF
TGTGCCAGCAGCTTAGTCTTGCGGGGGAACATTCAGTACTTC
>TRBV7-8|NA|TRBJ1-5|16|NA
CASSLSGGNSNQPQHF
TGTGCCAGCAGCTTATCGGGAGGGAATAGCAATCAGCCCCAGCATTTT
>TRBV27|NA|TRBJ1-2|17|NA
CASSGMDQYALQSGYTF
TGTGCCAGCAGTGGGATGGACCAGTATGCGCTCCAGAGTGGCTACACCTTC
>TRBV5-6|NA|TRBJ1-6|12|NA
CASSWIDSPLHF
TGTGCCAGCAGCTGGATCGATTCACCCCTCCACTTT
>TRBV7-9|NA|TRBJ1-4|15|NA
CASSETASTNEKLFF
TGTGCCAGCAGCGAAACCGCCTCAACTAATGAAAAACTGTTTTTT
>TRBV7-3|TRBD2|TRBJ2-3|14|NA
CASSFSGGPDTQYF
TGTGCCAGCAGCTTTAGCGGGGGGCCGGATACGCAGTATTTT
>TRBV19|TRBD1|TRBJ2-1|15|NA
CASSRSGTVYNEQFF
TGTGCCAGTAGTCGGAGTGGGACAGTCTACAATGAGCAGTTCTTC
>TRBV5-4|NA|TRBJ1-2|16|NA
CASSILGAGPTYGYTF
TGTGCCAGCTCCATCTTAGGGGCAGGACCGACCTATGGCTACACCTTC
>TRBV6-5|TRBD1|TRBJ1-3|15|NA
CASRETGISGNTIYF
TGTGCCAGCAGAGAGACAGGGATCTCTGGAAACACCATATATTTT
>TRBV7-6|NA|TRBJ1-4|15|NA
CASSLAGLWNEKLFF
TGTGCCAGCAGCTTGGCGGGACTGTGGAATGAAAAGCTGTTTTTT
>TRBV30|TRBD2|TRBJ2-7|14|few
CAWRGLAGANEQYF
TGTGCCTGGAGAGGACTAGCGGGGGCCAACGAGCAGTACTTC
>TRBV7-9|NA|TRBJ1-1|16|NA
CASSLSGVLGNTEAFF
TGTGCCAGCAGCTTATCTGGGGTATTAGGGAACACTGAAGCTTTCTTT
>TRBV7-3|NA|TRBJ2-3|17|NA
CASSPGGGAYSFDTQYF
TGTGCCAGCAGCCCCGGGGGCGGGGCCTATTCTTTCGATACGCAGTATTTT
>TRBV5-1|NA|TRBJ2-2|16|few
CASSQGTLSNTGELFF
TGCGCCAGCAGCCAGGGGACCCTCTCTAACACCGGGGAGCTGTTTTTT
>TRBV9|TRBD1|TRBJ2-1|15|once
CASSGRDRGREEQFF
TGTGCCAGCAGCGGCCGGGACAGGGGGCGAGAGGAGCAGTTCTTC
>TRBV2|NA|TRBJ1-5|14|few
CASTPGTRNQPQHF
TGTGCCAGCACCCCGGGCACGAGAAATCAGCCCCAGCATTTT
>TRBV5-1|TRBD2|TRBJ2-3|16|NA
CASSLERGASTDTQYF
TGCGCCAGCAGCTTGGAGCGGGGGGCCTCCACAGATACGCAGTATTTT
>TRBV5-1|NA|TRBJ2-5|16|NA
CASSLARRAYQETQYF
TGCGCCAGCAGCTTGGCCCGGCGGGCGTACCAAGAGACCCAGTACTTC
>TRBV29-1|NA|TRBJ2-3|13|once
CSVDGVSTDTQYF
TGCAGCGTCGACGGGGTTAGCACAGATACGCAGTATTTT
>TRBV6-1|NA|TRBJ1-1|14|few
CASSEIGGNTEAFF
TGTGCCAGCAGTGAGATTGGGGGAAACACTGAAGCTTTCTTT
>TRBV20-1|NA|TRBJ2-5|9|NA
CSATRTQYF
TGCAGTGCTACCAGGACCCAGTACTTC
>TRBV6-5|NA|TRBJ2-7|15|NA
CASSYSGGGSYEQYF
TGTGCCAGCAGTTACTCTGGAGGGGGGTCCTACGAGCAGTACTTC
>TRBV7-8|TRBD2|TRBJ2-1|15|few
CASSPRTSHRNEQFF
TGTGCCAGCAGCCCTAGGACTAGTCATAGGAATGAGCAGTTCTTC
>TRBV7-9|NA|TRBJ2-5|14|NA
CASSHEGLSETQYF
TGTGCCAGCAGTCACGAGGGGTTGTCAGAGACCCAGTACTTC
>TRBV4-1|TRBD1|TRBJ2-1|17|NA
CASSPPGGQGEGNEQFF
TGCGCCAGCAGCCCCCCGGGGGGACAGGGGGAGGGCAATGAGCAGTTCTTC
>TRBV6-5|NA|TRBJ1-1|14|few
CASSNRASDTEAFF
TGTGCCAGCAGTAACAGGGCGAGCGACACTGAAGCTTTCTTT
>TRBV11-3|NA|TRBJ1-1|13|few
CASSALGDTEAFF
TGTGCCAGCAGCGCCTTGGGAGACACTGAAGCTTTCTTT
>TRBV19|NA|TRBJ1-5|13|few
CAVQLGTDQPQHF
TGTGCCGTCCAACTGGGGACGGATCAGCCCCAGCATTTT
>TRBV7-3|NA|TRBJ2-2|14|once
CASSDDLNTGELFF
TGTGCCAGCAGCGATGACCTAAACACCGGGGAGCTGTTTTTT
>TRBV2|TRBD2|TRBJ2-3|17|few
CASSEASSGGGTDTQYF
TGTGCCAGCAGTGAAGCAAGTAGCGGGGGGGGTACAGATACGCAGTATTTT
>TRBV28|TRBD1|TRBJ2-5|15|NA
CASSWGDRGHETQYF
TGTGCCAGCAGTTGGGGCGACAGGGGGCATGAGACCCAGTACTTC
>TRBV11-2|TRBD1|TRBJ1-3|17|few
CASSLVGTGLYGNTIYF
TGTGCCAGCAGCTTAGTAGGGACAGGGTTATATGGAAACACCATATATTTT
>TRBV7-2|NA|TRBJ2-7|14|NA
CASSETRGIPEQYF
TGTGCCAGCAGTGAAACTCGGGGGATCCCCGAGCAGTACTTC
>TRBV9|TRBD1|TRBJ1-5|13|NA
CASSAGGAEPQHF
TGTGCCAGCAGCGCAGGGGGCGCGGAGCCCCAGCATTTT
>TRBV4-2|TRBD2|TRBJ2-2|17|few
CASSQNSGGFGTGELFF
TGTGCCAGCAGCCAAAACAGCGGGGGTTTCGGCACCGGGGAGCTGTTTTTT
>TRBV7-3|NA|TRBJ1-3|13|NA
CASSSGAGNTIYF
TGTGCCAGCAGCTCAGGGGCTGGAAACACCATATATTTT
>TRBV7-2|TRBD1|TRBJ1-3|16|NA
CASSFSGGSSGNTIYF
TGTGCCAGCAGCTTTTCAGGGGGGAGCTCTGGAAACACCATATATTTT
>TRBV7-9|TRBD1|TRBJ1-4|15|NA
CASSWGQATNEKLFF
TGTGCCAGCAGCTGGGGACAGGCAACTAATGAAAAACTGTTTTTT
>TRBV5-1|TRBD1|TRBJ2-7|13|NA
CASSLDQGDEQYF
TGCGCCAGCAGCTTGGATCAGGGGGACGAGCAGTACTTC
>TRBV15|NA|TRBJ1-6|16|NA
CATSRTVVGGKSPLHF
TGTGCCACCAGCAGAACCGTGGTCGGGGGCAAATCACCCCTCCACTTT
>TRBV19|TRBD1|TRBJ1-1|16|few
CASRMGTGGEFTEAFF
TGTGCCAGTAGAATGGGGACAGGGGGCGAGTTCACTGAAGCTTTCTTT
>TRBV11-2|NA|TRBJ2-7|13|few
CASSSGYQREQYF
TGTGCCAGCAGTTCCGGGTACCAGAGAGAGCAGTACTTC